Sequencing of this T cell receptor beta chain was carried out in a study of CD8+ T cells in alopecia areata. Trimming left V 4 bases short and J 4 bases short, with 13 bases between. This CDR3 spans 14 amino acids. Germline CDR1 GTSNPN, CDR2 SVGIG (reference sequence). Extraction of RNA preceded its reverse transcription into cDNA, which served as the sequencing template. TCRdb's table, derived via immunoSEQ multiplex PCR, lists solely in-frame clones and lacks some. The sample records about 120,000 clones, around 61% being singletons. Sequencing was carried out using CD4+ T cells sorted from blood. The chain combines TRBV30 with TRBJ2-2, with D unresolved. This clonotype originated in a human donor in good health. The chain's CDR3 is CAWKANWGTGELFF. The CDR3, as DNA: TGTGCCTGGAAAGCCAATTGGGGCACCGGGGAGCTGTTTTTT.